One sample yielded the 25 T cell receptor beta chains listed below, sequenced in a study of blood T cell repertoires in COVID-19. Data came from immunoSEQ multiplex PCR; TCRdb stores just in-frame clones and leaves some out. The table shows approximately 170,000 clones, with 84% occurring only once. Sample: peripheral blood. Receptors originate from a woman between 70 and 85 years old with COVID-19, enrolled during active disease.

CDR3 protein: CAWSGTGGSFYGYTF. The CDR3 DNA reads TGTGCCTGGAGTGGGACAGGGGGAAGCTTCTATGGCTACACCTTC. The V and J genes are TRBV30 and TRBJ1-2; TRBD1 matches 10 bases. Germline values: CDR1 GTSNPN, CDR2 SVGIG (reference sequence). The V and J ends lost 1 base and 4 bases, in that order; junction bases with no gene match: 6. This CDR3 is built from 15 residues.

The CDR3 nucleotides read TGTGCCAGCAGCCGCGGCCTTCAGCTAACTCACAATGAGCAGTTCTTC. This translates into CASSRGLQLTHNEQFF. This chain uses TRBV28 with TRBJ2-1; the D is unclear. CDR3 length: 16 residues. Germline CDR1 MDHEN, CDR2 SYDVKM. V was cut by 6 bases and J by 5 bases, with 20 bases left in between. Full variable domain (rest looked up from reference TRBV28 and TRBJ2-1): DVKVTQSSRYLVKRTGEKVFLECVQDMDHENMFWYRQDPGLGLRLIYFSYDVKMKEKGDIPEGYSVSREKKERFSLILESASTNQTSMYLCASSRGLQLTHNEQFFGPGTRLTVL.

V usage is TRBV6-6 and J usage is TRBJ2-5; 10 positions agree with TRBD2. This CDR3 region has 18 residues. The germline V gene encodes CDR1 MNHNY and CDR2 SVGAGI (reference sequence). After removal of 5 bases from V and 2 bases from J, the junction contained 14 bases not matched to a gene. The CDR3 region is CASSPRSWTSGYQETQYF. CDR3 nucleotide sequence: TGTGCCAGCAGTCCCCGCTCCTGGACTAGCGGATATCAAGAGACCCAGTACTTC.

Only a few counts were recorded for this clone. The rearrangement uses TRBV14 and TRBJ2-7, with D perhaps matching TRBD2 (5 bases). Germline CDR1 SGHDN, CDR2 FVKESK. CDR3 length equals 13 residues. V was clipped by 4 bases and J by 3 bases, with 10 bases between them. CDR3 DNA sequence: TGTGCCAGCAGCCGTAACGGACTCTACGAGCAGTACGTC. Residues: CASSRNGLYEQYV.

V and J are TRBV19 and TRBJ1-4, with D hard to call. V gave up 8 bases and J gave up 0 bases, with 10 bases separating them. Germline loops: CDR1 LNHDA, CDR2 SQIVND (reference sequence). The CDR3 is 14 amino acids. CDR3 sequence reads: CASQEIATNEKLFF. CDR3 in DNA: TGTGCCAGTCAAGAGATCGCAACTAATGAAAAACTGTTTTTT.

This clone was detected only a few times. V gene TRBV6-5 combines with J gene TRBJ1-1; 8 bases agree with TRBD1. J lost 7 bases, V lost 5 bases, and 9 bases had no gene match. The germline V gene encodes CDR1 MNHEY and CDR2 SVGAGI. The CDR3 spans 14 residues. The chain's CDR3 is CASSTAPGQVEAFF. The CDR3, as DNA: TGTGCCAGCAGTACTGCCCCGGGACAGGTTGAAGCTTTCTTT.

V and J are TRBV3-1 (or the pseudogene TRBV3-2) and TRBJ1-3; D gene ambiguous. Trimming pared 5 bases from V and 4 bases from J, leaving 12 bases between. The length of the CDR3 is 14 residues. CDR1 and CDR2 from the germline V gene are LGHDT and YNNKEL (reference sequence). In DNA, the CDR3 is TGTGCCAGCAGCACCCGGTTATCAGGAAACACCATATATTTT. It specifies CASSTRLSGNTIYF.

The chain has TRBV2 and TRBJ2-3; TRBD2 agrees at 7 bases. The V segment lost 11 bases and the J segment 2 bases; nucleotides outside the gene matches: 19. Germline values: CDR1 SNHLY, CDR2 FYNNEI. The CDR3 contains 17 residues. The CDR3 region has the DNA TGTGCCTGGGGGGAAGGAGGGGCTAGCGGACTCACAGATACGCAGTATTTT. Residues: CAWGEGGASGLTDTQYF.

A single count supports this clone. The chain joins TRBV27 to TRBJ2-1; possible D gene TRBD1, 6 bases. Looked up from germline, CDR1 is MNHEY and CDR2 is SMNVEV (reference sequence). The CDR3 consists of 14 residues. V shed 3 bases and J shed 9 bases, with 15 bases lying between them. The CDR3 loop reads CASSFEQGFGEQFF. The CDR3 bases are TGTGCCAGCAGTTTTGAACAGGGTTTTGGTGAGCAGTTCTTC.

The genes are TRBV7-2 and TRBJ1-2; D not certain. The germline gives CDR1 SGHTA, CDR2 FQGNSA. Trimming cost V 5 bases and J 0 bases, with 13 bases left between them. The CDR3 spans 15 residues. The CDR3 DNA sequence: TGTGCCAGCAGCCCCCGAGGGCCCACTAACTATGGCTACACCTTC. The encoded protein is CASSPRGPTNYGYTF. Using reference TRBV7-2 and TRBJ1-2 for the parts outside the CDR3, the full variable domain is GAGVSQSPSNKVTEKGKDVELRCDPISGHTALYWYRQSLGQGLEFLIYFQGNSAPDKSGLPSDRFSAERTGGSVSTLTIQRTQQEDSAVYLCASSPRGPTNYGYTFGSGTRLTVV.

The chain uses TRBV27 and TRBJ2-1; 8 positions agree with TRBD1. Germline lookup yields CDR1 MNHEY and CDR2 SMNVEV (reference sequence). The CDR3 is 13 amino acids. Trimming cost V 6 bases and J 8 bases; bases outside gene matches: 6. This chain's CDR3 is CASSRPDRDEQFF. CDR3 DNA: TGTGCCAGCAGCCGCCCGGACAGGGATGAGCAGTTCTTC.

The chain is built from TRBV11-2 and TRBJ1-1; D not certain. The V gene's germline CDR1 is SGHAT and CDR2 FQNNGV. The CDR3 consists of 11 residues. The V end lost 5 bases, the J end lost 5 bases, and 6 bases lay between the germline ends. The CDR3 loop is CASSGATEAFF. CDR3 nucleotides: TGTGCCAGCAGCGGAGCTACTGAAGCTTTCTTT.

V gene TRBV21-1 combines with J gene TRBJ1-2. TRBV21-1 has pseudogene status. This CDR3 comprises 13 residues. The DNA of the CDR3 is TGTGCCAGCAGCAAGGACGGGGTTGAGGGCTACACCTTC. Its translation: CASSKDGVEGYTF.

V usage is TRBV7-2 and J usage is TRBJ2-1; 7 positions agree with TRBD1. The CDR3 spans 17 residues. Germline CDR1 and CDR2: SGHTA and FQGNSA. V was clipped by 1 base and J by 8 bases; unmatched bases: 14. CDR3 nucleotide sequence: TGTGCCAGCAGCTTAGTTGACCTTGGCAGGGGGTCGGATGAGCAGTTCTTC. Encoded protein: CASSLVDLGRGSDEQFF.

J is TRBJ2-7 and V is TRBV6-5; 8 bases match TRBD1. CDR3 length: 16 residues. Germline-derived CDR1 and CDR2 are MNHEY and SVGAGI. V trimming: 0 bases; J trimming: 7 bases; junction bases outside the gene matches: 11. In DNA form, the CDR3 reads TGTGCCAGCAGTTACTCGACAGGGGTCCTTTCCTTAGAGCAGTACTTC. Translating gives CASSYSTGVLSLEQYF.

The chain is built from TRBV7-2 and TRBJ2-5, with D possibly matching TRBD2 (7 bases). Germline values: CDR1 SGHTA, CDR2 FQGNSA. Trimming cost V 1 base and J 1 base, with 13 bases left between them. CDR3 length: 16 amino acids. CDR3 DNA: TGTGCCAGCAGCTTAGACGCGGGGGCTAGCCAAGAGACCCAGTACTTC. Translation: CASSLDAGASQETQYF.

V gene TRBV6-6 combines with J gene TRBJ1-2; D perhaps matches TRBD1 (6 bases). Germline CDR1 and CDR2: MNHNY and SVGAGI (reference sequence). This CDR3 comprises 12 residues. The ends were cut back, 6 bases at V and 6 bases at J, with 11 bases in the middle. CDR3 region: CASSWAGDGYTF. DNA of the CDR3: TGTGCCAGCAGCTGGGCAGGGGATGGCTACACCTTC.

J is TRBJ1-1 and V is TRBV27, with D perhaps matching TRBD1 (5 bases). The germline V and J ends were trimmed by 4 bases and 11 bases, with 11 bases remaining between them. Germline CDR1 is MNHEY and CDR2 is SMNVEV (reference sequence). This CDR3 has 11 amino acids. The DNA of the CDR3 is TGTGCCAGCAGTTCTCACCGGGGGGCTTTCTTT. Translated: CASSSHRGAFF.

The chain combines TRBV10-2 with TRBJ2-1, with a tentative D call TRBD2 (5 bases). The V end was cut by 4 bases, the J end by 7 bases, with 5 bases between. CDR1 and CDR2 (germline): WSHSY, SAAADI. The CDR3 loop spans 11 amino acids. In DNA, the CDR3 is TGCGCCAGCAGTGGAGGGAATGAGCAGTTCTTC. Its protein product is CASSGGNEQFF.

The rearrangement uses TRBV25-1 and TRBJ1-3; possibly TRBD1 for D (6 bases). Germline CDR1 and CDR2: MGHDK and SYGVNS. This CDR3 comprises 13 residues. Trimming took 1 base from V and 7 from J, leaving 8 bases between them. CDR3: CASSEWGRNTIYF. The CDR3 nucleotides read TGTGCCAGCAGTGAATGGGGGCGGAACACCATATATTTT.

V gene TRBV18 combines with J gene TRBJ2-3; D perhaps matches TRBD1 (6 bases). Germline values: CDR1 KGHSH, CDR2 LQKENI. Trimming stripped 6 bases from V and 4 bases from J, with 11 bases between. The CDR3 consists of 13 residues. CDR3 protein: CASSQHRADTQYF. The CDR3, as DNA: TGTGCCAGCTCCCAGCACAGGGCAGATACGCAGTATTTT.

This rearrangement joins TRBV5-1 to TRBJ1-1; TRBD1 is a possible D gene (5 bases). V was cut by 1 base and J by 5 bases, with 12 bases left in between. From germline, CDR1 is SGHRS and CDR2 YFSETQ. The CDR3 sequence is 14 residues long. The CDR3 region is CASSLSGGGTEAFF. CDR3 sequence (DNA): TGCGCCAGCAGCTTGAGCGGGGGAGGTACTGAAGCTTTCTTT.

The chain uses TRBV5-1 and TRBJ2-7; TRBD2 aligns across 7 bases. Trimming took 0 bases from V and 6 from J; bases not matched to a gene: 6. The CDR3 has 14 amino acids. Germline loops: CDR1 SGHRS, CDR2 YFSETQ. As DNA, the CDR3 is TGCGCCAGCAGCTTGGCTGCGGGAGCGGGCGAGCAGTACTTC. Translation: CASSLAAGAGEQYF.

The V and J genes are TRBV4-2 and TRBJ2-1; tentative D call: TRBD2 (5 bases). V was cut by 0 bases and J by 1 base, with 13 bases left in between. Per germline, CDR1 LGHNA and CDR2 YNFKEQ. The CDR3 spans 17 residues. CDR3 sequence: CASSQDRRAPSYNEQFF. The CDR3 region has the DNA TGTGCCAGCAGCCAAGATCGGCGGGCGCCTTCCTACAATGAGCAGTTCTTC.

This chain links TRBV27 with TRBJ1-5, with 7 nucleotides matching TRBD1. Trimming took 5 bases from V and 2 from J; bases not matched to a gene: 6. Looked up from germline, CDR1 is MNHEY and CDR2 is SMNVEV (reference sequence). The CDR3 loop spans 15 amino acids. The CDR3 protein is CASSNRGRGNQPQHF. The CDR3, as DNA: TGTGCCAGCAGTAACAGGGGTAGGGGCAATCAGCCCCAGCATTTT.